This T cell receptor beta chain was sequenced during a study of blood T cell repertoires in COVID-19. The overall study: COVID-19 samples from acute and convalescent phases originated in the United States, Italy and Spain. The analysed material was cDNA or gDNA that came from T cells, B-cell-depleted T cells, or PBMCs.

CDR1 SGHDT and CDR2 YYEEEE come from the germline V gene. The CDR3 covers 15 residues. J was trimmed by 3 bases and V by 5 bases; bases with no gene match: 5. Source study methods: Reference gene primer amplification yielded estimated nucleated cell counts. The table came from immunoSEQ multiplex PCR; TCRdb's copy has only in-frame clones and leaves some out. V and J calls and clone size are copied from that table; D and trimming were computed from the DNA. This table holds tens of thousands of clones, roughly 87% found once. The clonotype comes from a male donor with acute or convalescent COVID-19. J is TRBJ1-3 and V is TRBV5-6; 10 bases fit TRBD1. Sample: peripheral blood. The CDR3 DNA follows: TGTGCCAGCAGGCCTGACAGGGGGCTTGGAAACACCATATATTTT. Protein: CASRPDRGLGNTIYF.